Shown below are 27 T cell receptor beta chains from a single sample sequenced in a study of T-cell memory formation after mild COVID-19. TCRdb itself ran the 5' RACE reads through MiXCR, one entry per CDR3 protein. The sample lists roughly 600,000 distinct CDR3 sequences, about 20% seen once, with about 12% in the top ten. Input material: PBMCs or a T cell subset sorted from them (not recorded which). The source of these receptors is an adult woman who had mild COVID-19 (a few samples of this study predate the infection). Cell type and time point are not known.

The chain recombines TRBV12-3 or TRBV12-4 with TRBJ2-1; 8 bases are shared with TRBD2. This CDR3 is 14 amino acids long. With 5 bases clipped from V and 6 bases from J, the junction kept 6 bases outside the gene matches. The CDR3 DNA is TGTGCCAGCAGTCCCGGGGGGGCAGCCAATGAGCAGTTCTTC. Translation gives CASSPGGAANEQFF.

This clonotype was detected a few times. The V gene is TRBV12-3 or TRBV12-4, the J gene TRBJ2-1, with D perhaps given as TRBD1 or TRBD2 (5 bases each). Trimming took off 6 bases at V and 2 bases at J, with 20 bases between the two ends. This CDR3 has 17 residues. This CDR3 reads CASSGLSPGRPYNEQFF. In nucleotides, the CDR3 is TGTGCCAGCAGCGGTCTCAGCCCGGGACGGCCCTACAATGAGCAGTTCTTC.

The gene calls are TRBV4-1 and TRBJ2-7; unclear D gene. Trimming took off 1 base at V and 6 bases at J, with 16 bases between the two ends. The CDR3 has 15 amino acids. Germline values: CDR1 MGHRA, CDR2 YSYEKL. The CDR3 loop is CASSQVEEWTSEQYF. For the CDR3, the DNA is TGCGCCAGCAGCCAAGTAGAGGAATGGACGAGCGAGCAGTACTTC.

This clonotype was found many times. This chain connects TRBV15 to TRBJ2-3; D is possibly TRBD1 or TRBD2 (5 bases each). This CDR3 has 15 amino acids. V was cut by 2 bases and J by 2 bases, with 11 bases left in between. CDR1 and CDR2 from the germline V gene are LNHNV and YYDKDF (reference sequence). The CDR3 sequence: CATSRSGPLTDTQYF. DNA for the CDR3: TGTGCCACCAGCAGATCGGGGCCCCTCACAGATACGCAGTATTTT.

The chain employs TRBV7-8 and TRBJ2-7, with 11 bases matching TRBD2. V lost 1 base and J lost 5; bases outside the gene matches: 4. This CDR3 spans 15 amino acids. Germline V CDR1 and CDR2: SGHVS, FQNEAQ. This chain's CDR3 is CASSLDGTSGHEQYF. The CDR3 coding sequence is TGTGCCAGCAGCTTAGACGGGACTAGCGGCCACGAGCAGTACTTC.

CDR3 region: CSAAAGLAGGLDEQFF. CDR3 nucleotide sequence: TGCAGTGCCGCGGCGGGACTAGCGGGAGGGTTGGATGAGCAGTTCTTC. The chain couples TRBV20-1 to TRBJ2-1; 16 positions match TRBD2. There are 16 residues in the CDR3. Germline CDR1 DFQATT, CDR2 SNEGSKA (reference sequence). V trimming: 6 bases; J trimming: 8 bases; junction bases outside the gene matches: 10.

There are a few counts of this clonotype. The chain has TRBV12-3 or TRBV12-4 and TRBJ1-1; no clear D. CDR3 length: 13 amino acids. Trimming took 4 bases from V and 0 from J, leaving 6 bases between them. The CDR3 protein is CASSWGMNTEAFF. CDR3 nucleotides: TGTGCCAGCAGTTGGGGAATGAACACTGAAGCTTTCTTT.

This clonotype has a handful of counts. V is TRBV5-1 and J is TRBJ1-2; 7 bases map to TRBD1. The junction had 11 bases not matched to a gene; V was cut back by 4 bases and J by 8 bases. CDR3 length equals 14 residues. Germline CDR1 and CDR2: SGHRS and YFSETQ. CDR3 bases: TGCGCCAGCAGCAAGGACAGGCTGGTAGGGGGCTACACCTTC. Its translation is CASSKDRLVGGYTF.

The table lists this clonotype with a few counts. The gene calls are TRBV2 and TRBJ2-1; TRBD1 matches 8 bases. The CDR3 runs 14 residues. Looked up from germline, CDR1 is SNHLY and CDR2 is FYNNEI. V was clipped by 10 bases and J by 1 base; unmatched bases: 6. The CDR3 region is CANKRDRSYNEQFF. CDR3 coding DNA: TGTGCCAATAAAAGGGACAGGTCCTACAATGAGCAGTTCTTC.

In this sample, this clonotype turned up many times. The chain employs TRBV5-5 and TRBJ2-5; D gene unclear. V shed 0 bases and J shed 1 base, with 10 bases lying between them. Looked up from germline, CDR1 is SGHKS and CDR2 is YYEKEE (reference sequence). This CDR3 is built from 15 residues. CDR3 residues: CASSLAWISQETQYF. In DNA form, the CDR3 reads TGTGCCAGCAGCTTGGCCTGGATATCCCAAGAGACCCAGTACTTC.

This sequence joins TRBV6-5 and TRBJ2-7, with 12 bases that match TRBD2. With V trimmed by 4 bases and J by 9 bases, 4 bases remained unmatched. CDR3 size: 13 residues. The germline V gene has CDR1 MNHEY and CDR2 SVGAGI. CDR3 sequence: CASSWGTSGLQYF. DNA for the CDR3: TGTGCCAGCAGTTGGGGGACTAGCGGGTTGCAGTACTTC.

In its sample, this clonotype was seen a few times. The CDR3 here is CAISEIKEPAHEQYF. CDR3 bases: TGTGCCATCAGTGAGATAAAGGAACCGGCCCACGAGCAGTACTTC. This sequence joins TRBV10-3 and TRBJ2-7, with D unclear. V was cut by 2 bases and J by 5 bases, with 16 bases left in between. CDR1 is ENHRY and CDR2 is SYGVKD in the germline V gene. The CDR3 runs 15 residues.

The chain combines TRBV27 with TRBJ2-5; 8 bases align to TRBD1. V dropped 6 bases and J dropped 2; count of bases not matched to a gene: 8. The CDR3 consists of 15 residues. The germline gives CDR1 MNHEY, CDR2 SMNVEV (reference sequence). The CDR3 DNA reads as TGTGCCAGCAGATCACAGGGGGGTGGTCAAGAGACCCAGTACTTC. Its protein product is CASRSQGGGQETQYF.

This chain joins TRBV4-2 and TRBJ1-1; D uncertain. The CDR3 length is 15 residues. V shed 1 base and J shed 4 bases, with 13 bases lying between them. CDR1 LGHNA and CDR2 YNFKEQ come from the germline V gene. Written as DNA, the CDR3 is TGTGCCAGCAGCCAAGTTAAGAGAGAGTCCACTGAAGCTTTCTTT. Translating it yields CASSQVKRESTEAFF.

This clonotype was observed a few times. The CDR3 sequence: CASSSPQDISYGYTF. The CDR3 DNA reads TGTGCCAGCAGCTCACCACAGGATATTTCTTATGGCTACACCTTC. The chain employs TRBV7-9 and TRBJ1-2, with D perhaps TRBD1 (5 bases). V lost 4 bases to trimming and J lost 5 bases, with 17 bases between them. This CDR3 has 15 residues. Looked up from germline, CDR1 is SEHNR and CDR2 is FQNEAQ (reference sequence).

The chain has TRBV3-1 and TRBJ1-1; possibly TRBD1 for D (6 bases). The V gene lost 1 base and the J gene lost 6 bases, with 12 bases spanning the gap. The CDR3 covers 14 residues. Germline V CDR1 and CDR2: LGHDT, YNNKEL (reference sequence). The CDR3 DNA sequence: TGTGCCAGCAGCCAAGGGGGGGGGCGATCTGAAGCTTTCTTT. Its protein product is CASSQGGGRSEAFF.

V usage is TRBV2 and J usage is TRBJ2-2; D is possibly TRBD1 or TRBD2 (5 bases each). In germline, CDR1 is SNHLY, CDR2 FYNNEI. V lost 2 bases to trimming and J lost 3 bases, with 10 bases between them. This CDR3 is 15 amino acids long. The CDR3 loop is CASSERRDHTGELFF. CDR3 in DNA: TGTGCCAGCAGTGAACGCAGGGACCACACCGGGGAGCTGTTTTTT.

This chain joins TRBV2 and TRBJ2-1; weak D call: TRBD2 (5 bases). This CDR3 comprises 11 residues. V shed 8 bases and J shed 3 bases, with 5 bases lying between them. Germline V CDR1 and CDR2: SNHLY, FYNNEI. CDR3 region: CASDYYNEQFF. The CDR3 coding sequence is TGTGCCAGCGACTACTACAATGAGCAGTTCTTC. Filled out from reference TRBV2 and TRBJ2-1, the complete variable domain reads EPEVTQTPSHQVTQMGQEVILRCVPISNHLYFYWYRQILGQKVEFLVSFYNNEISEKSEIFDDQFSVERPDGSNFTLKIRSTKLEDSAMYFCASDYYNEQFFGPGTRLTVL.

This clonotype has only a few counts. The chain couples TRBV30 to TRBJ2-5; the D gene is possibly TRBD1 (6 bases). There are 17 residues in the CDR3. The V gene lost 3 bases and the J gene lost 5 bases, with 25 bases spanning the gap. Germline V gives CDR1 GTSNPN, CDR2 SVGIG (reference sequence). The CDR3 DNA sequence: TGTGCCTGGAGCTTTGAAGGGCCCACCAGGGGAATCGAGACCCAGTACTTC. Amino acid sequence: CAWSFEGPTRGIETQYF.

V is TRBV7-9 and J is TRBJ2-7; no clear D gene. V was cut by 1 base and J by 3 bases, with 7 bases left in between. CDR3 length: 13 residues. Germline V gives CDR1 SEHNR, CDR2 FQNEAQ (reference sequence). CDR3 bases: TGTGCCAGCAGCTTAGTCGACGGCTACGAGCAGTACTTC. It specifies CASSLVDGYEQYF.

V usage is TRBV10-3 and J usage is TRBJ2-2; D possibly matches TRBD1 or TRBD2 (5 bases each). This CDR3 is 15 amino acids long. CDR1 is ENHRY, CDR2 SYGVKD, per germline. Trimming stripped 6 bases from V and 0 bases from J, with 11 bases between. CDR3 bases: TGTGCCATCAGGGGGGATGCGGCGAACACCGGGGAGCTGTTTTTT. Amino acids: CAIRGDAANTGELFF.

This clonotype was seen a few times. The CDR3 loop is CATSAPGQYNEQFF. The CDR3 DNA follows: TGTGCCACCAGTGCACCCGGACAGTACAATGAGCAGTTCTTC. The chain is built from TRBV24-1 and TRBJ2-1, with D possibly matching TRBD1 (6 bases). V gave up 5 bases and J gave up 4 bases, with 11 bases separating them. Germline V lookup: CDR1 KGHDR, CDR2 SFDVKD. This CDR3 region has 14 residues.

This chain joins TRBV6-6 and TRBJ2-3; 10 bases agree with TRBD2. This CDR3 is 17 amino acids long. Germline loops: CDR1 MNHNY, CDR2 SVGAGI (reference sequence). Trimming removed 7 bases from V and 3 bases from J; junction bases left unmatched: 13. CDR3 DNA: TGTGCCAGCAACCCCAGGGTAGCGGGGGGAAGAACAGATACGCAGTATTTT. This codes for CASNPRVAGGRTDTQYF.

The CDR3 DNA reads as TGTGCCACCAGAGGGGAGCCTGGGAGCAATCAGCCCCAGCATTTT. Translated: CATRGEPGSNQPQHF. The V call is TRBV6-1, the J call TRBJ1-5, with D perhaps matching TRBD1 (5 bases). Germline V gives CDR1 MNHNS, CDR2 SASEGT. With 10 bases removed from V and 1 base from J, the gap between germline ends came to 17 bases. The CDR3 contains 15 residues.

This clonotype has just a few counts. The J gene is TRBJ2-7, the V gene TRBV6-5, with D perhaps matching TRBD1 (5 bases). The CDR3 runs 14 residues. In germline, CDR1 is MNHEY, CDR2 SVGAGI. The V gene lost 2 bases and the J gene lost 1 base, with 9 bases spanning the gap. CDR3 region: CASSYNPGSYEQYF. CDR3 sequence (DNA): TGTGCCAGCAGTTACAATCCAGGGTCCTACGAGCAGTACTTC.

Written as DNA, the CDR3 is TGCAGTGCCCCCATAGCAGCCAAAAACATTCAGTACTTC. This encodes CSAPIAAKNIQYF. The V and J genes are TRBV20-1 and TRBJ2-4; D is undetermined. This CDR3 comprises 13 residues. Per germline, CDR1 DFQATT and CDR2 SNEGSKA (reference sequence). The V end was cut by 6 bases, the J end by 0 bases, with 9 bases between.

This clonotype was seen more than once but under ten times. This sequence joins TRBV4-2 and TRBJ1-5; no definite D call. The CDR3 totals 16 residues. V lost 1 base to trimming and J lost 5 bases, with 15 bases between them. Germline CDR1 and CDR2: LGHNA and YNFKEQ. CDR3 DNA: TGTGCCAGCAGCCAAGGGGTAGCAGTTGCCTATCAGCCCCAGCATTTT. Encoded protein: CASSQGVAVAYQPQHF.